The present TCR beta chain was sequenced within a study of T cells in Graves' hyperthyroidism and ophthalmopathy. This clonotype has ten or more counts. Amplification yielded TCR beta CDR3 regions, with RNA transcripts as the source. When the TCR CDR3 underwent first-round RT-PCR, the HTBI primer set was used. From the multiplex PCR reads, TCRdb called clonotypes with MiXCR, one entry per CDR3 protein. Of 550,000 to 800,000 distinct CDR3 sequences in the sample, around 15% were seen once. The CDR3 contains 12 residues. With 1 base removed from V and 5 bases from J, the gap between germline ends came to 4 bases. From germline, CDR1 is MNHEY and CDR2 SVGAGI.

The chain uses TRBV6-5 and TRBJ2-3; no clear D. The specimen was blood. The receptor's source is a man in his fifties or sixties with Graves' hyperthyroidism. In nucleotides, the CDR3 is TGTGCCAGCAGTTACTGGGGAGATACGCAGTATTTT. Amino acid sequence: CASSYWGDTQYF.